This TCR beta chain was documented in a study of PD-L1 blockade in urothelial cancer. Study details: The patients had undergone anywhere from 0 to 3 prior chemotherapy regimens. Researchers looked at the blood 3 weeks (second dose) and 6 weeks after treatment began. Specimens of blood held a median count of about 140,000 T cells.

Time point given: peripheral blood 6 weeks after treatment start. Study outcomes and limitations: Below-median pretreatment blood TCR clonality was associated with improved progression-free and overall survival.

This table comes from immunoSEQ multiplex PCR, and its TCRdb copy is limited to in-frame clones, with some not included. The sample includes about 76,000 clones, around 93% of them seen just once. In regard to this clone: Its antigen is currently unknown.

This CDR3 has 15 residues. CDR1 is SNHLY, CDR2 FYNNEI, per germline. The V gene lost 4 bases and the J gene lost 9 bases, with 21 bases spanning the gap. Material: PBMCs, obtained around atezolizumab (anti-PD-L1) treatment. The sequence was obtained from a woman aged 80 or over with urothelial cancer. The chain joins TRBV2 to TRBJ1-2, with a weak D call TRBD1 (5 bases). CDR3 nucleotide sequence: TGTGCCAGCAGTGGAGGGCGGCCCCGGGGGGTAAGCTACACCTTC. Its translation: CASSGGRPRGVSYTF.